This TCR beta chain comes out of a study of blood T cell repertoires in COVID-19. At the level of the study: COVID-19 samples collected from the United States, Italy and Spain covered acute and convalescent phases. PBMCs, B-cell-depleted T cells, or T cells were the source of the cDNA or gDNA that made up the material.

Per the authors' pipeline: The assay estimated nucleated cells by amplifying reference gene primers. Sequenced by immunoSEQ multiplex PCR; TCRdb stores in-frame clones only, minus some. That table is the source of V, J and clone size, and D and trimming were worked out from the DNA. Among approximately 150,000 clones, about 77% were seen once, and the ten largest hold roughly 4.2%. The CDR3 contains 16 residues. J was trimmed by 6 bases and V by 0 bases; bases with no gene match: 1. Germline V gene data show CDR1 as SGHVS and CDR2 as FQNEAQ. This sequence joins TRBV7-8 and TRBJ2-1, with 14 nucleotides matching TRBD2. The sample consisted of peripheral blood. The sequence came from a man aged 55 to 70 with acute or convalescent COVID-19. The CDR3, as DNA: TGTGCCAGCAGCTTAGCGGGACTAGCGGGAGTCAATGAGCAGTTCTTC. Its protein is CASSLAGLAGVNEQFF.